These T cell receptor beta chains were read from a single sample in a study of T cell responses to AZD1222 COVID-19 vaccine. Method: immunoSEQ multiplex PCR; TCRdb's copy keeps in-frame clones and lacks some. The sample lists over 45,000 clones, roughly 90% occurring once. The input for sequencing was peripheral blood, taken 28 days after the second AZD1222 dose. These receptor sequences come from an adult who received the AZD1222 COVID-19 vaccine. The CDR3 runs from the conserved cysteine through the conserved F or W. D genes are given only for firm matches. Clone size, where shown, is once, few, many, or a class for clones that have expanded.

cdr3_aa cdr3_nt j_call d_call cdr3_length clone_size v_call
CASSYPDRGHNEQFF TGTGCCAGCAGTTATCCGGACAGGGGGCACAATGAGCAGTTCTTC TRBJ2-1 TRBD1 15 . TRBV6-6
CASSLVKGNTEAFF TGTGCCAGCAGCTTAGTCAAGGGAAACACTGAAGCTTTCTTT TRBJ1-1 . 14 . TRBV7-2
CSVGKGGKTEAFF TGCAGCGTTGGTAAAGGGGGTAAAACTGAAGCTTTCTTT TRBJ1-1 . 13 . TRBV29-1
CAGTENYGYTF TGTGCCGGGACAGAGAACTATGGCTACACCTTC TRBJ1-2 TRBD1 11 once TRBV30
CSAVRDTQYF TGCAGTGCAGTAAGGGATACGCAGTATTTT TRBJ2-3 . 10 . TRBV20-1
CASSESDTEAFF TGTGCCAGCAGTGAATCTGACACTGAAGCTTTCTTT TRBJ1-1 . 12 . TRBV6-1
CASSKRELDYGYTF TGTGCCAGCAGTAAAAGGGAGTTAGACTATGGCTACACCTTC TRBJ1-2 . 14 . TRBV3-1/TRBV3-2
CASSSIMSNSNTIYF TGTGCCAGCAGCTCGATCATGAGTAACTCAAACACCATATATTTT TRBJ1-3 . 15 . TRBV5-4
CASSLEREDTQYF TGTGCCAGCAGCTTAGAAAGGGAGGATACGCAGTATTTT TRBJ2-3 . 13 once TRBV7-2
CASSYAGTGVGYEQYF TGTGCCAGCAGTTACGCTGGGACAGGGGTTGGCTACGAGCAGTACTTC TRBJ2-7 TRBD1 16 . TRBV6-5
CASSKEQGPRYNEQFF TGTGCCAGCAGCAAAGAACAGGGTCCAAGGTACAATGAGCAGTTCTTC TRBJ2-1 . 16 . TRBV6-2/TRBV6-3
CASSFLREGGGEQYF TGTGCCAGCAGCTTTCTGCGGGAGGGTGGGGGCGAGCAGTACTTC TRBJ2-7 TRBD2 15 few TRBV7-9
CASSSPGSGALNSPLHF TGTGCCAGCAGCTCACCTGGATCAGGGGCCCTGAATTCACCCCTCCACTTT TRBJ1-6 . 17 . TRBV7-2
CATSAGQGDGYTF TGTGCCACCAGTGCGGGACAGGGTGACGGCTACACCTTC TRBJ1-2 TRBD1 13 . TRBV24-1
CASSSSSDTQYF TGTGCCAGCAGTTCTAGCTCGGATACGCAGTATTTT TRBJ2-3 . 12 . TRBV12-3/TRBV12-4
CASSISGTSAYEQYF TGTGCCAGCAGCATTTCCGGGACTTCAGCCTACGAGCAGTACTTC TRBJ2-7 . 15 . TRBV7-2
CASSSQLDGSGSSYEQYF TGTGCCAGCAGCTCCCAACTAGACGGGAGCGGGAGCTCCTACGAGCAGTACTTC TRBJ2-7 TRBD2 18 . TRBV7-8
CASSPAEAGGFGYTF TGTGCCAGCAGCCCCGCCGAGGCAGGGGGTTTTGGCTACACCTTC TRBJ1-2 TRBD1 15 . TRBV5-4
CASSLVLGSGGSYEQYF TGTGCCAGCAGCTTAGTCCTGGGGAGCGGGGGGTCCTACGAGCAGTACTTC TRBJ2-7 TRBD2 17 . TRBV7-9
CASSSAGDEKLFF TGTGCCAGCAGTTCTGCGGGGGACGAAAAACTGTTTTTT TRBJ1-4 . 13 . TRBV27
CASSQDRDSWANVLTF TGCGCCAGCAGCCAAGATAGGGACTCCTGGGCCAACGTCCTGACTTTC TRBJ2-6 . 16 . TRBV4-3
CASSGTGGTEAFF TGTGCCAGCAGTGGGACAGGAGGCACTGAAGCTTTCTTT TRBJ1-1 TRBD1 13 . TRBV6-6
CASSSLAGGATDTQYF TGTGCCAGCAGCTCCCTAGCGGGAGGGGCCACAGATACGCAGTATTTT TRBJ2-3 TRBD2 16 . TRBV7-9
CASMFSRLAVNNEQFF TGTGCCAGTATGTTTTCGAGGCTAGCGGTCAACAATGAGCAGTTCTTC TRBJ2-1 TRBD2 16 . TRBV19
CASSTFQAYEQYF TGTGCCAGCAGCACGTTTCAAGCCTACGAGCAGTACTTC TRBJ2-7 . 13 few TRBV7-2
CASSLQGRPHYEQYF TGTGCCAGCAGTCTGCAGGGGCGGCCTCACTACGAGCAGTACTTC TRBJ2-7 . 15 . TRBV27
CAIHGTSDLYGYTF TGTGCCATCCATGGGACGTCAGACCTCTATGGCTACACCTTC TRBJ1-2 . 14 . TRBV10-3
CASSAAGGRTEAFF TGTGCCAGCAGTGCGGCAGGGGGGAGGACTGAAGCTTTCTTT TRBJ1-1 TRBD1 14 . TRBV28
CASSLAGTEEQYF TGCGCCAGCAGCTTGGCCGGGACGGAAGAGCAGTACTTC TRBJ2-7 . 13 . TRBV5-1
CASSEGPNVSVRGYTF TGTGCCAGCAGTGAGGGGCCGAATGTTTCCGTGCGGGGCTACACCTTC TRBJ1-2 . 16 . TRBV6-4
CASNHVGGGETQYF TGTGCCAGCAACCATGTGGGTGGGGGCGAGACCCAGTACTTC TRBJ2-5 . 14 . TRBV7-2
CASSTGDGNTIYF TGTGCCAGTAGTACGGGGGATGGAAACACCATATATTTT TRBJ1-3 . 13 . TRBV19
CAISDRDSTGELFF TGTGCCATCAGTGACCGAGACAGCACCGGGGAGCTGTTTTTT TRBJ2-2 . 14 . TRBV10-3
CATSPTGGRITGELFF TGTGCCACCAGCCCGACAGGGGGCCGGATCACCGGGGAGCTGTTTTTT TRBJ2-2 TRBD1 16 . TRBV24-1
CASTHGVSGLAGAYEQYF TGCGCCAGCACCCACGGGGTATCGGGACTAGCGGGAGCCTACGAGCAGTACTTC TRBJ2-7 TRBD2 18 . TRBV5-1
CASRLPSGDVNYGYTF TGTGCCAGCAGGTTACCTTCCGGGGACGTTAACTATGGCTACACCTTC TRBJ1-2 . 16 . TRBV28
CASSFQGPTDTQYF TGTGCCAGCAGTTTTCAGGGACCCACAGATACGCAGTATTTT TRBJ2-3 . 14 once TRBV27
CASMAGGAYGYTF TGTGCCAGCATGGCGGGGGGCGCCTATGGCTACACCTTC TRBJ1-2 . 13 . TRBV2
CASSKENTEAFF TGTGCCAGCAGCAAAGAGAACACTGAAGCTTTCTTT TRBJ1-1 . 12 . TRBV5-4
CASSLFGQGAAGNTIYF TGTGCCAGCAGCTTATTCGGCCAGGGGGCAGCGGGAAACACCATATATTTT TRBJ1-3 TRBD1 17 . TRBV7-2